A single sample gave rise to the 18 T cell receptor beta chains below, sequenced in a study of cytomegalovirus exposure and HLA in healthy donors. The study ran its PCR with 60 Vbeta and 13 Jbeta primers. TCRdb keeps only in-frame clones here, not all; method: immunoSEQ multiplex PCR. This sample yields tens of thousands of clones, of which around 78% are seen a single time; roughly 2.5% belongs to the top ten. Specimen: PBMCs. The receptors derive from a male donor in good health and CMV-seropositive.

V is TRBV5-4 and J is TRBJ2-5; possibly TRBD1 for D (5 bases). The CDR3 is 16 residues long. The germline V gene encodes CDR1 SGHNT and CDR2 YYREEE (reference sequence). Trimming removed 6 bases from V and 0 bases from J, with 18 bases in between. The CDR3 loop is CASTLRAPRDQETQYF. In nucleotides, the CDR3 is TGTGCCAGCACCTTAAGGGCCCCCAGGGACCAAGAGACCCAGTACTTC.

Written as DNA, the CDR3 is TGTGCCAGCAGTTCACCTGGGACTAGCCCCCAAGGGCATACGCAGTATTTT. It encodes CASSSPGTSPQGHTQYF. The chain has TRBV27 and TRBJ2-3, with 9 bases matching TRBD2. Germline V gene lookup returns CDR1 MNHEY and CDR2 SMNVEV (reference sequence). The ends lost 4 bases at V and 7 bases at J; junction bases unmatched: 15. The CDR3 covers 17 residues.

The rearrangement links TRBV6-5 to TRBJ2-1, with D possibly matching TRBD1 (6 bases). Deletions cut 8 bases from V and 5 bases from J, with 10 bases between. CDR3 length: 12 residues. In germline, CDR1 is MNHEY, CDR2 SVGAGI. The CDR3 is CASSDRNNEQFF. CDR3 coding DNA: TGTGCCAGCTCGGACAGAAACAATGAGCAGTTCTTC.

The V and J genes are TRBV5-6 and TRBJ2-3; 13 bases agree with TRBD2. The J segment lost 2 bases and the V segment lost 5 bases, leaving 5 bases of the junction unmatched. The CDR3 loop spans 16 amino acids. Germline assignment: CDR1 SGHDT and CDR2 YYEEEE. The CDR3 DNA follows: TGTGCCAGCAGTTGGGGACTAGCGGGACTCACAGATACGCAGTATTTT. Its protein product is CASSWGLAGLTDTQYF.

The chain employs TRBV27 and TRBJ1-1; D might be TRBD1 (6 bases). The ends were cut back, 6 bases at V and 0 bases at J, with 11 bases in the middle. The CDR3 covers 14 residues. Germline CDR1 reads MNHEY; CDR2 reads SMNVEV (reference sequence). The DNA of the CDR3 is TGTGCCAGCAGCATTGACAGGATGAACACTGAAGCTTTCTTT. Translating it yields CASSIDRMNTEAFF.

This clone appeared a single time. The chain recombines TRBV6-5 with TRBJ2-1, with D tentatively TRBD2 (5 bases). Germline-derived CDR1 and CDR2 are MNHEY and SVGAGI. The V end was cut by 2 bases, the J end by 6 bases, with 14 bases between. The length of the CDR3 is 15 residues. In DNA form, the CDR3 reads TGTGCCAGCAGTTACCTCCCCCGTAGCGTCAATGAGCAGTTCTTC. It translates to CASSYLPRSVNEQFF.

In this sample, this clone turned up a few times. The chain recombines TRBV10-3 with TRBJ1-5, with TRBD1 as a possible D gene (6 bases). The V gene's germline CDR1 is ENHRY and CDR2 SYGVKD. Deletions cut 0 bases from V and 3 bases from J, with 9 bases between. The CDR3 consists of 15 residues. For the CDR3, the DNA is TGTGCCATCAGTGAGTCGGACAGACTCAATCAGCCCCAGCATTTT. Translated: CAISESDRLNQPQHF.

The J gene is TRBJ2-5, the V gene TRBV6-6; 8 bases line up with TRBD1. J lost 2 bases, V lost 6 bases, and 5 bases had no gene match. The germline V gene encodes CDR1 MNHNY and CDR2 SVGAGI (reference sequence). The CDR3 is made up of 14 amino acids. CDR3 in DNA: TGTGCCAGCAGGCCTAGGACAGGGCAAGAGACCCAGTACTTC. This codes for CASRPRTGQETQYF.

This rearrangement joins TRBV10-2 to TRBJ2-7; TRBD2 agrees at 7 bases. Germline V CDR1 and CDR2: WSHSY, SAAADI. V shed 8 bases, J shed 6 bases, and the junction held 4 bases outside the gene matches. The CDR3 extends over 11 amino acids. CDR3 DNA: TGCGCCAGCGGTCCGGGGGGCGAGCAGTACTTC. Residues: CASGPGGEQYF.

This chain uses TRBV10-3 with TRBJ2-3; D is unresolved. Germline V gene data show CDR1 as ENHRY and CDR2 as SYGVKD. The length of the CDR3 is 12 residues. V lost 3 bases, J lost 3 bases, and 4 bases lay in between. In DNA, the CDR3 is TGTGCCATCAGTGACCAGACAGATACGCAGTATTTT. The encoded protein is CAISDQTDTQYF.

The V call is TRBV28, the J call TRBJ1-2; TRBD1 matches at 7 bases. Trimming removed 8 bases from V and 7 bases from J; junction bases left unmatched: 7. From germline, CDR1 is MDHEN and CDR2 SYDVKM. The CDR3 is 12 amino acids. CDR3 in amino acids: CASGGQVGGYTF. CDR3 bases: TGTGCCAGCGGCGGACAGGTTGGTGGCTACACCTTC.

V and J are TRBV7-9 and TRBJ2-1; 7 bases are a match to TRBD2. Trimming took 0 bases from V and 10 from J; bases not matched to a gene: 3. The CDR3 totals 13 residues. Germline V gene lookup returns CDR1 SEHNR and CDR2 FQNEAQ (reference sequence). This chain's CDR3 is CASSLAGGLEQFF. As DNA, the CDR3 is TGTGCCAGCAGCTTAGCGGGGGGGTTAGAGCAGTTCTTC.

The V and J genes are TRBV4-2 and TRBJ1-2, with D maybe TRBD1 (5 bases). Trimming left V 0 bases short and J 8 bases short, with 19 bases between. Germline loops: CDR1 LGHNA, CDR2 YNFKEQ. This CDR3 contains 16 residues. The CDR3 spells CASSQDLEQAGRGYTF. The DNA for the CDR3 is TGTGCCAGCAGCCAAGACCTGGAGCAGGCGGGGCGAGGCTACACCTTC.

This clone showed up just once. The CDR3 DNA sequence: TGTGCCAGCAGCTACAGAGCGAACACCGGGGAGCTGTTTTTT. It specifies CASSYRANTGELFF. The chain recombines TRBV7-3 with TRBJ2-2; D call uncertain. Per germline, CDR1 SGHTA and CDR2 FQGTGA. Trimming pared 4 bases from V and 0 bases from J, leaving 6 bases between. The CDR3 loop spans 14 amino acids.

On this clone itself: A read error may account for a junction end that differs from germline. The chain links TRBV7-9 to TRBJ2-7, with D perhaps TRBD2 (5 bases). Germline lookup yields CDR1 SEHNR and CDR2 FQNEAQ (reference sequence). CDR3 size: 12 residues. This CDR3 reads CSSSPPGFEQYF. The DNA for the CDR3 is TGTTCCAGCAGCCCCCCGGGGTTCGAGCAGTACTTC.

The chain combines TRBV6-1 with TRBJ2-5; possible D gene TRBD1, 6 bases. The J call may be wrong; the DNA end is better matched by TRBJ2-7. The CDR3 is 13 amino acids. The germline CDR1 and CDR2 sequences are MNHNS and SASEGT. CDR3 DNA: TGTGCCAGCAGTGACAGACAGGTCAACGAGCAGTACTTC. Translation gives CASSDRQVNEQYF.

V gene TRBV6-5 combines with J gene TRBJ2-1, with D possibly TRBD2 on 6 matching bases. V dropped 5 bases and J dropped 10 bases, with 18 bases sitting between them. The CDR3 is 14 residues long. The V gene's germline CDR1 is MNHEY and CDR2 SVGAGI. The CDR3 region has the DNA TGTGCCAGCAGTAGGGGACTGGGCCCTGTGGAGCAGTTCTTC. As protein: CASSRGLGPVEQFF.

The chain uses TRBV4-3 and TRBJ2-1; TRBD1 is a possible D gene (5 bases). Trimming took off 0 bases at V and 12 bases at J, with 15 bases between the two ends. This CDR3 is built from 14 residues. Germline V gene data show CDR1 as LGHNA and CDR2 as YSLEER. Here the CDR3 reads CASSQDGASLWQFF. CDR3 nucleotide sequence: TGCGCCAGCAGCCAAGATGGGGCTAGTCTGTGGCAGTTCTTC.